The 4 T cell receptor beta chains in this list originate from one sample, sequenced in a study of blood T cell repertoires in COVID-19. Assay: immunoSEQ multiplex PCR; the TCRdb copy retains only in-frame clones and omits some. The repertoire holds about 190,000 clones, with roughly 79% as singletons. The sample comprised peripheral blood. These receptors all stem from a woman in her 70s with acute or convalescent COVID-19.

The CDR3 sequence: CSVNSGSNQPQHF. The DNA for the CDR3 is TGCAGCGTTAATTCAGGGAGCAATCAGCCCCAGCATTTT. This chain links TRBV29-1 with TRBJ1-5; tentatively, D is TRBD1 (5 bases). Germline values: CDR1 SQVTM, CDR2 ANQGSEA. The V end was cut by 5 bases, the J end by 1 base, with 9 bases between. CDR3 length equals 13 residues.

This clone appeared a few times. The V gene is TRBV7-3, the J gene TRBJ2-7; TRBD1 matches 9 bases. This CDR3 region has 15 residues. Trimming took 4 bases from V and 3 from J; bases not matched to a gene: 7. Germline V gene data show CDR1 as SGHTA and CDR2 as FQGTGA. The CDR3 loop is CASSWGQGDSYEQYF. The CDR3, as DNA: TGTGCCAGCAGCTGGGGACAGGGCGATAGCTACGAGCAGTACTTC.

The chain couples TRBV6-5 to TRBJ2-5, with D possibly matching TRBD2 (5 bases). CDR1 and CDR2 (germline): MNHEY, SVGAGI. The CDR3 runs to 13 residues. Trimming left V 7 bases short and J 5 bases short, with 14 bases between. CDR3 in DNA: TGTGCCAGCACCCCCCCGGGATTGGAGACCCAGTACTTC. Protein sequence: CASTPPGLETQYF.

The J gene is TRBJ2-7, the V gene TRBV11-2, with a possible D match to TRBD2 (6 bases). V dropped 4 bases and J dropped 3 bases, with 13 bases sitting between them. Germline CDR1 reads SGHAT; CDR2 reads FQNNGV. CDR3 length: 14 residues. The CDR3 reads CASSWAAGSYEQYF. In DNA form, the CDR3 reads TGTGCCAGCAGCTGGGCTGCGGGAAGCTACGAGCAGTACTTC.